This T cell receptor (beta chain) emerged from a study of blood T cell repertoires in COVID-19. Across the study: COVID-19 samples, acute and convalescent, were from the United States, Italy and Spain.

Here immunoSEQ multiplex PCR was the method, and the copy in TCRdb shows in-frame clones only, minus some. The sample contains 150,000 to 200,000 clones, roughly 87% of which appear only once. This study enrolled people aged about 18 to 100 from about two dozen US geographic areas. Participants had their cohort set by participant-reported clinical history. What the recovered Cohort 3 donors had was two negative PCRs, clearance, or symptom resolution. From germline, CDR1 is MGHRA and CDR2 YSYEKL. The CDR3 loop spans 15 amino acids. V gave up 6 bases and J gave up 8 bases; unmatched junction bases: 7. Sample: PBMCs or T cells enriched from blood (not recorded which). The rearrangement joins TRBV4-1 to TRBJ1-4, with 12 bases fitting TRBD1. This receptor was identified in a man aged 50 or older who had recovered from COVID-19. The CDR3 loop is CASSFPGQGAEKLFF. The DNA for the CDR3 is TGCGCCAGCAGTTTCCCGGGACAGGGGGCAGAAAAACTGTTTTTT.